This note documents a single TCR beta chain sequence. Its antigen remains unknown. This sample was included in a study of cytomegalovirus exposure and HLA in healthy donors. Study-wide context: Earlier results showed roughly 120 million unique TCR beta sequences derived from around 170 million T cells.

Points from the study as a whole: Analyzed later, association rates of TCRs varied across HLA loci, with DRB1 most and HLA-C fewest.

The PCR had 60 Vbeta and 13 Jbeta primers. The method was immunoSEQ multiplex PCR; TCRdb's version includes in-frame clones alone and lacks a portion of them. The table includes approximately 64,000 clones, over 70% detected once. The CDR3 has 13 amino acids. The germline V gene has CDR1 SEHNR and CDR2 FQNEAQ (reference sequence). J gave up 7 bases and V 5 bases, and 7 bases lay outside the gene matches. J is TRBJ1-1 and V is TRBV7-9; TRBD1 aligns across 7 bases. This clonotype was obtained from a male donor in good health and CMV-seropositive. Material: PBMCs. The CDR3 DNA reads as TGTGCCAGCAGCCCTACCGGACAGGTTGAAGCTTTCTTT. It encodes CASSPTGQVEAFF.